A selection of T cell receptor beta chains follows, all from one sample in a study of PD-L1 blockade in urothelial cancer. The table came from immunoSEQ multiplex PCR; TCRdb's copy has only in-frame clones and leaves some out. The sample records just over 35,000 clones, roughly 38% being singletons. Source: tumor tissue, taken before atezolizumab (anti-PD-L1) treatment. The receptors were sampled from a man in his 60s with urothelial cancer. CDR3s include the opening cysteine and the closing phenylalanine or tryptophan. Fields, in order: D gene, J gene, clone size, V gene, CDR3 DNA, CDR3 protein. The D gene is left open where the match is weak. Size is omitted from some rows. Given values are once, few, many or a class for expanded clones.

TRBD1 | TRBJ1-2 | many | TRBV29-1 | TGCAGCGTTTTGGGACAGGGGGCAGGTGGCTACACCTTC | CSVLGQGAGGYTF
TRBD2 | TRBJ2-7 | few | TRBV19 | TGTGCCAGTAGTCATTTCTCGACTAGCCCACGGGAGGCCTACGAGCAGTACTTC | CASSHFSTSPREAYEQYF
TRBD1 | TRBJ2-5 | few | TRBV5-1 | TGCGCCAGCAGCTTGGAACAAGGGACAGGCGAGACCCAGTACTTC | CASSLEQGTGETQYF
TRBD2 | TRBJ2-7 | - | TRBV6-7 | TGTGCCAGCAGTGAAAGCGGGAGTTGGGTCGAGCAGTACTTC | CASSESGSWVEQYF
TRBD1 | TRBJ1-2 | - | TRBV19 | TGTGCCAGTAGATCCCACAGGGGTTCCTATGGCTACACCTTC | CASRSHRGSYGYTF
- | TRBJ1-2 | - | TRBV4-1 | TGCGCCAGCAGCCAAGAATCGTCAGGGTATGCGGGCTACACCTTC | CASSQESSGYAGYTF
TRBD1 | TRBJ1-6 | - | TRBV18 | TGTGCCAGCTCACCACGGGACAGGGGTGTTGGGGTTAATTCACCCCTCCACTTT | CASSPRDRGVGVNSPLHF
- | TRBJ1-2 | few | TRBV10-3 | TGTGCCATCAGTGAGCTGGCAGACTCTAGGGGCTACACCTTC | CAISELADSRGYTF
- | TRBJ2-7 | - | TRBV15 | TGTGCCACCAGCGGGGGATCTCGCTCCTACGAGCAGTACTTC | CATSGGSRSYEQYF
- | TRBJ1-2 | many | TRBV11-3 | TGTGCCAGCAGAAATTTCTTGGGTACGGGGAATAACTATGGCTACACCTTC | CASRNFLGTGNNYGYTF
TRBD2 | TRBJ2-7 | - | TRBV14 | TGTGCCAGCAGTAAGCGGGAGCTATCCTACGAGCAGTACTTC | CASSKRELSYEQYF
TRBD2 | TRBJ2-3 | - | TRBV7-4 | TGTGCCAGCAGCTTAACGCCCGGGGGGGCAGATACGCAGTATTTT | CASSLTPGGADTQYF
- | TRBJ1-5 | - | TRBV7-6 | TGTGCCAGCAGCTTAGGCCCAGGGGACAATCAGCCCCAGCATTTT | CASSLGPGDNQPQHF
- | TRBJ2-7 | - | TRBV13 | TGTGCCAGCAGCGTAGGCCCCGACACAGGGAGCTACGAGCAGTACTTC | CASSVGPDTGSYEQYF
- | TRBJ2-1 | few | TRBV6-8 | TGTGCCAGCAGTGGGGCTACGCACAATGAGCAGTTCTTC | CASSGATHNEQFF
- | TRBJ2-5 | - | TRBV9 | TGTGCCAGCAGCGTAAGGGGGCAAGAGACCCAGTACTTC | CASSVRGQETQYF
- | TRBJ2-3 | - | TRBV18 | TGTGCCAGCTCACCGCTGGCGGGGGCCACAGATACGCAGTATTTT | CASSPLAGATDTQYF
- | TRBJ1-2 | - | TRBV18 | TGTGCCAGCTCACCAGGGGGCGACTATGGCTACACCTTC | CASSPGGDYGYTF
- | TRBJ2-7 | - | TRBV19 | TGTGCCAGTAGTATCGCAAGTGGGAAATCCGACCCGTACGAGCAGTACTTC | CASSIASGKSDPYEQYF
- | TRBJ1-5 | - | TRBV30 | TGTGCCTGGAGTGTACGGGCAGGGGGCAATCAGCCCCAGCATTTT | CAWSVRAGGNQPQHF
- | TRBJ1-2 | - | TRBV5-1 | TGCGCCAGCAGCTTGTTTCCCCTGTCCCGAGCTAACTATGGCTACACCTTC | CASSLFPLSRANYGYTF